This record covers a single T cell receptor beta chain. Its antigen is as yet unknown. The data are from a study of T cells in Graves' hyperthyroidism and ophthalmopathy. Clinical symptoms, serum thyroxine and TRAb, thyroid ultrasound and orbital computed tomography together formed the diagnostic basis. With V trimmed by 8 bases and J by 9 bases, 4 bases remained unmatched. This CDR3 contains 12 residues. Germline V gene lookup returns CDR1 SEHNR and CDR2 FQNEAQ (reference sequence). Study-wide findings and caveats: Model-based prediction identified ophthalmopathy a median roughly 5.9 months prior to its onset.

The CDR3 regions of TCR beta were amplified from RNA transcripts. TCR CDR3 regions were first amplified by RT-PCR with HTBI primers. MiXCR was run by TCRdb on the multiplex PCR reads, yielding one entry per CDR3 protein. Among fewer than 400,000 distinct CDR3 sequences listed, 16% were seen once. This chain joins TRBV7-9 and TRBJ2-1, with 10 bases fitting TRBD1. Sequenced sample: blood. This sequence was found in a man aged 25 to 40 with Graves' hyperthyroidism. The CDR3 spells CASGTGVSEQFF. The DNA for the CDR3 is TGTGCCAGCGGGACAGGGGTTAGTGAGCAGTTCTTC.